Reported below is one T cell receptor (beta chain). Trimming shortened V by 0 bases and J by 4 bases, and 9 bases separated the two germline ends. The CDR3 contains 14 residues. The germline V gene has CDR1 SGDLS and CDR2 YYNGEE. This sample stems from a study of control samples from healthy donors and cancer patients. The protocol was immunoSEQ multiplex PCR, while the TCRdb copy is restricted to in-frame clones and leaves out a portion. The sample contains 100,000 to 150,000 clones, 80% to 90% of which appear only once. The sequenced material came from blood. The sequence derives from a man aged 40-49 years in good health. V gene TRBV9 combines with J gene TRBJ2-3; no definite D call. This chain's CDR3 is CASSVAITPDTQYF. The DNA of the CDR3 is TGTGCCAGCAGCGTAGCAATAACCCCAGATACGCAGTATTTT.